This T cell receptor (beta chain) was sequenced for a study of a mutant IDH1 vaccine in newly diagnosed glioma. As for the study in general: Patients, over weeks 1, 3, 5, 7, 11, 15, 19 and 23, received a total of eight vaccinations. Overall study findings and caveats: Patients mounted vaccine-induced immune responses in approximately 93% of cases.

As to time point: week 11, during vaccination. Every vaccination contained 300 ug of the mutant IDH1 20-mer peptide and was paired with topical imiquimod. Each astrocytoma in the donors was new, WHO grade 3 or 4, IDH1-mutant and ATRX-lost. Clones were sequenced by immunoSEQ multiplex PCR, and TCRdb holds only the in-frame ones, with some missing. The sample holds some 60,000 clones; more than 80% are singletons and the top ten take roughly 3.5%. CDR3 length: 15 amino acids. The germline CDR1 and CDR2 sequences are SNHLY and FYNNEI. With V trimmed by 5 bases and J by 0 bases, 6 bases remained unmatched. Regarding this clone: Its antigen is as yet unknown.

The receptor was isolated from a man aged 30 to 39 with glioma. Sequenced material: PBMCs, taken from a glioma patient whose treatment included an IDH1 peptide vaccine. The chain uses TRBV2 and TRBJ2-5, with 7 bases lining up with TRBD2. The CDR3 DNA follows: TGTGCCAGCAGTTACGGGGGGATTCACCAAGAGACCCAGTACTTC. Its protein product is CASSYGGIHQETQYF.